Following are 9 T cell receptor beta chains from one sample sequenced in a study of CD8 T cells in ankylosing spondylitis. TCRdb called the 5' RACE reads again in MiXCR, with one record for every CDR3 protein. The sample has 31,000 or so distinct CDR3 sequences; more than 25% are singletons. Sequenced material: synovial fluid, either unsorted or a sorted T cell fraction (not recorded which). The receptors here all came from a male donor with ankylosing spondylitis.

This clonotype was counted between two and nine times. V is TRBV13 and J is TRBJ2-1; 8 nucleotides match TRBD2. Germline V gene data show CDR1 as PRHDT and CDR2 as FYEKMQ (reference sequence). The V gene end was trimmed by 5 bases and the J gene end by 2 bases; junction bases not matched to a gene: 5. The CDR3 covers 15 residues. The CDR3 loop is CASSPNSGTYNEQFF. The CDR3 nucleotides are TGTGCCAGCAGCCCGAATAGCGGGACCTACAATGAGCAGTTCTTC.

V gene TRBV7-6 combines with J gene TRBJ1-1, with 7 positions matching TRBD1. Germline-derived CDR1 and CDR2 are SGHVS and FNYEAQ. V trimming: 0 bases; J trimming: 5 bases; junction bases outside the gene matches: 6. The length of the CDR3 is 15 residues. The CDR3 nucleotides read TGTGCCAGCAGCTTAGCACAGGGGCCGAGAACTGAAGCTTTCTTT. Encoded protein: CASSLAQGPRTEAFF.

This clonotype has more than one count but fewer than ten. The chain combines TRBV25-1 with TRBJ1-2; possibly TRBD1 for D (6 bases). This CDR3 spans 14 amino acids. The V end lost 1 base, the J end lost 2 bases, and 8 bases lay between the germline ends. The germline gives CDR1 MGHDK, CDR2 SYGVNS. CDR3 DNA sequence: TGTGCCAGCAGTGAATGGACAGCGAACTATGGCTACACCTTC. This encodes CASSEWTANYGYTF.

This chain joins TRBV7-8 and TRBJ2-1, with 12 bases fitting TRBD2. V shed 6 bases, J shed 7 bases, and the junction held 4 bases outside the gene matches. Germline CDR1 and CDR2: SGHVS and FQNEAQ. The CDR3 consists of 14 residues. The CDR3 DNA reads as TGTGCCAGCAGTTACGGGACTAGCGGGAATGAGCAGTTCTTC. This gives the protein CASSYGTSGNEQFF. Filled out from reference TRBV7-8 and TRBJ2-1, the complete variable domain reads GAGVSQSPRYKVAKRGQDVALRCDPISGHVSLFWYQQALGQGPEFLTYFQNEAQLDKSGLPSDRFFAERPEGSVSTLKIQRTQQEDSAVYLCASSYGTSGNEQFFGPGTRLTVL.

The chain couples TRBV30 to TRBJ2-7; D unresolved. The V gene's germline CDR1 is GTSNPN and CDR2 SVGIG (reference sequence). V was pared by 2 bases and J by 1 base, with 15 bases between. This CDR3 region has 15 residues. The CDR3 loop reads CAWSSKIETSYEQYF. CDR3 coding DNA: TGTGCCTGGAGTTCCAAAATCGAAACTTCCTACGAGCAGTACTTC.

This chain uses TRBV12-3 or TRBV12-4 with TRBJ2-1; D possibly matches TRBD1 or TRBD2 (5 bases each). The CDR3 consists of 14 residues. Trimming shortened V by 2 bases and J by 4 bases, and 9 bases separated the two germline ends. The CDR3 nucleotides are TGTGCCAGCAGTTTACGGGACCGATACAATGAGCAGTTCTTC. It yields the protein CASSLRDRYNEQFF.

V and J are TRBV18 and TRBJ2-1; D might be TRBD2 (6 bases). Germline CDR1 is KGHSH and CDR2 is LQKENI. There are 15 residues in the CDR3. V dropped 2 bases and J dropped 0 bases, with 8 bases sitting between them. CDR3 loop: CASSPGDSSYNEQFF. The DNA of the CDR3 is TGTGCCAGCTCACCAGGGGACTCCTCCTACAATGAGCAGTTCTTC. The full variable domain, in which reference TRBV18 and TRBJ2-1 provide the parts outside the CDR3, is NAGVMQNPRHLVRRRGQEARLRCSPMKGHSHVYWYRQLPEEGLKFMVYLQKENIIDESGMPKERFSAEFPKEGPSILRIQQVVRGDSAAYFCASSPGDSSYNEQFFGPGTRLTVL.

The chain has TRBV5-1 and TRBJ2-5, with no clear D. Trimming removed 0 bases at V and 1 base at J, with 7 bases between. Germline lookup yields CDR1 SGHRS and CDR2 YFSETQ. This CDR3 has 14 residues. This CDR3 reads CASSLVGSQETQYF. In DNA form, the CDR3 reads TGCGCCAGCAGCTTGGTCGGCAGCCAAGAGACCCAGTACTTC.

The chain is built from TRBV29-1 and TRBJ1-5; perhaps TRBD1 as D (6 bases). Per germline, CDR1 SQVTM and CDR2 ANQGSEA. Trimming took 7 bases from V and 6 from J, leaving 16 bases between them. This CDR3 comprises 13 residues. CDR3 protein: CSAAWGAGQPQHF. The CDR3 DNA reads as TGCAGCGCCGCCTGGGGGGCCGGTCAGCCCCAGCATTTT. Looking up the rest from reference TRBV29-1 and TRBJ1-5 gives the full variable domain: SAVISQKPSRDICQRGTSLTIQCQVDSQVTMMFWYRQQPGQSLTLIATANQGSEATYESGFVIDKFPISRPNLTFSTLTVSNMSPEDSSIYLCSAAWGAGQPQHFGDGTRLSIL.